This entry lists 27 T cell receptor beta chains sequenced from one sample in a study of blood T cell repertoires in COVID-19. The repertoire was sequenced with immunoSEQ multiplex PCR; TCRdb's copy has only in-frame clones and lacks some. The sample includes 200,000 to 250,000 clones, around 81% of them seen just once. Sequenced material: peripheral blood. These receptors were collected from a woman aged 55 to 70 with acute or convalescent COVID-19.

This clone was seen only a few times. The V and J genes are TRBV3-1 (or the pseudogene TRBV3-2) and TRBJ1-3; D ambiguous. From germline, CDR1 is LGHDT and CDR2 YNNKEL (reference sequence). This CDR3 has 14 residues. With 7 bases removed from V and 2 bases from J, the gap between germline ends came to 12 bases. The CDR3 DNA reads TGTGCCAGCACCCTGGCAGGTGCTGGAAACACCATATATTTT. Translation gives CASTLAGAGNTIYF.

The rearrangement uses TRBV4-1 and TRBJ2-3, with D uncertain. In germline, CDR1 is MGHRA, CDR2 YSYEKL. Trimming shortened V by 0 bases and J by 5 bases, and 9 bases separated the two germline ends. The CDR3 loop spans 14 amino acids. The CDR3 bases are TGCGCCAGCAGCCAAGATATCGCCGGAGATACGCAGTATTTT. The encoded protein is CASSQDIAGDTQYF.

The gene calls are TRBV9 and TRBJ2-1; TRBD1 aligns across 7 bases. The CDR3 has 14 residues. Trimming cost V 4 bases and J 6 bases; bases outside gene matches: 7. Germline CDR1 reads SGDLS; CDR2 reads YYNGEE. CDR3 bases: TGTGCCAGCAGCAAACAGGGGATGGGCAATGAGCAGTTCTTC. It yields the protein CASSKQGMGNEQFF.

In this sample, this clone turned up once. The J gene is TRBJ2-2, the V gene TRBV11-3; a possible D gene is TRBD1 (6 bases). The CDR3 loop spans 15 amino acids. The germline V gene has CDR1 SGHNT and CDR2 YENEEA. Trimming pared 5 bases from V and 4 bases from J, leaving 14 bases between. CDR3 coding DNA: TGTGCCAGCAGCCCAGGGGCAGGGATCACCGGGGAGCTGTTTTTT. This codes for CASSPGAGITGELFF.

The genes are TRBV30 and TRBJ1-6; no definite D call. Trimming stripped 2 bases from V and 6 bases from J, with 8 bases between. Germline V CDR1 and CDR2: GTSNPN, SVGIG (reference sequence). This CDR3 is built from 13 residues. The CDR3 DNA reads TGTGCCTGGAGTCAGTTGTCTAATTCACCCCTCCACTTT. It codes for CAWSQLSNSPLHF.

V gene TRBV30 combines with J gene TRBJ1-3, with a possible D match to TRBD1 (6 bases). The germline V and J ends were trimmed by 4 bases and 9 bases, with 34 bases remaining between them. This CDR3 has 19 amino acids. The germline V gene has CDR1 GTSNPN and CDR2 SVGIG (reference sequence). CDR3 DNA sequence: TGTGCCTGGATAACTCACAGGGCACAAGGGAGCCACCAATTGGGCACCATATATTTT. It translates to CAWITHRAQGSHQLGTIYF.

This clone has a handful of counts. Here the CDR3 reads CASSTLTSGVSSYEQYF. The CDR3 DNA follows: TGTGCCAGCAGCACGTTGACTAGCGGGGTGAGCTCCTACGAGCAGTACTTC. This chain connects TRBV5-6 to TRBJ2-7, with 11 bases aligning to TRBD2. The CDR3 length is 17 residues. V trimming: 4 bases; J trimming: 0 bases; junction bases outside the gene matches: 9. The germline CDR1 and CDR2 sequences are SGHDT and YYEEEE.

The chain combines TRBV6-1 with TRBJ1-2; D is undetermined. V was trimmed by 6 bases and J by 8 bases, leaving 16 bases between them. CDR3 size: 13 residues. The V gene's germline CDR1 is MNHNS and CDR2 SASEGT. For the CDR3, the DNA is TGTGCCAGCAGCCTCGACAACCGAGGGGGCTACACCTTC. Translated: CASSLDNRGGYTF.

The chain combines TRBV6-5 with TRBJ2-5; TRBD2 agrees at 13 bases. V trimming: 6 bases; J trimming: 5 bases; junction bases outside the gene matches: 6. CDR1 is MNHEY, CDR2 SVGAGI, per germline. The CDR3 is made up of 15 amino acids. The DNA for the CDR3 is TGTGCCAGCAGAGCCTCACTAGCGGGGGGGGAGACCCAGTACTTC. It is translated as CASRASLAGGETQYF.

This clone was observed a few times. The chain has TRBV11-2 and TRBJ1-6, with a tentative D call TRBD1 (5 bases). The CDR3 contains 14 residues. V shed 4 bases and J shed 8 bases, with 12 bases lying between them. Germline CDR1 is SGHAT and CDR2 is FQNNGV. This chain's CDR3 is CASSSRVTDSPLHF. The CDR3 DNA sequence: TGTGCCAGCAGCTCCAGGGTGACGGATTCACCCCTCCACTTT.

This chain links TRBV6-2 or TRBV6-3 with TRBJ2-5; weak D call: TRBD1 (7 bases). Germline CDR1 and CDR2: MNHEY and SVGEGT. This CDR3 contains 18 residues. V lost 5 bases, J lost 5 bases, and 27 bases lay in between. In DNA, the CDR3 is TGTGCCAGCAGTCTCAGCGGGCCCCGAGGGGGCCCAGGGGAGACCCAGTACTTC. As protein: CASSLSGPRGGPGETQYF.

The chain joins TRBV11-3 to TRBJ1-1; no reliable D call. V gave up 1 base and J gave up 2 bases, with 8 bases separating them. This CDR3 is built from 14 residues. From germline, CDR1 is SGHNT and CDR2 YENEEA. The CDR3 spells CASSLVRENTEAFF. The CDR3 DNA reads TGTGCCAGCAGCTTAGTTCGGGAAAACACTGAAGCTTTCTTT.

This clone was observed a few times. This chain uses TRBV19 with TRBJ2-1; D unresolved. This CDR3 spans 11 amino acids. Germline CDR1 and CDR2: LNHDA and SQIVND (reference sequence). V lost 8 bases to trimming and J lost 9 bases, with 11 bases between them. The CDR3 protein is CASGVYGEQFF. The CDR3 DNA reads as TGTGCCAGTGGAGTTTATGGTGAGCAGTTCTTC. Full variable domain (remainder filled in from reference TRBV19 and TRBJ2-1): DGGITQSPKYLFRKEGQNVTLSCEQNLNHDAMYWYRQDPGQGLRLIYYSQIVNDFQKGDIAEGYSVSREKKESFPLTVTSAQKNPTAFYLCASGVYGEQFFGPGTRLTVL.

This clone was seen a single time. V usage is TRBV18 and J usage is TRBJ1-3; 7 nucleotides align to TRBD1. Germline V lookup: CDR1 KGHSH, CDR2 LQKENI. The CDR3 loop spans 15 amino acids. V was clipped by 5 bases and J by 3 bases; unmatched bases: 7. CDR3: CASSADRAFGNTIYF. The DNA of the CDR3 is TGTGCCAGCTCAGCCGACAGGGCCTTTGGAAACACCATATATTTT.

This rearrangement joins TRBV25-1 to TRBJ1-1; a possible D gene is TRBD1 (6 bases). Germline lookup yields CDR1 MGHDK and CDR2 SYGVNS. V gave up 7 bases and J gave up 4 bases, with 13 bases separating them. The CDR3 loop spans 13 amino acids. The CDR3 nucleotides are TGTGCCAGCACCATCAAAGGGGGCACTGAAGCTTTCTTT. It translates to CASTIKGGTEAFF.

The chain carries TRBV7-3 and TRBJ2-1; 9 positions agree with TRBD2. V lost 2 bases, J lost 5 bases, and 4 bases stayed unmatched. The germline gives CDR1 SGHTA, CDR2 FQGTGA. The CDR3 has 15 residues. The CDR3 sequence is CASSLAGGPDNEQFF. DNA for the CDR3: TGTGCCAGCAGCTTAGCGGGGGGGCCTGACAATGAGCAGTTCTTC.

The genes are TRBV3-1 (or the pseudogene TRBV3-2) and TRBJ1-5; TRBD1 agrees at 8 bases. CDR1 LGHDT and CDR2 YNNKEL come from the germline V gene (reference sequence). The CDR3 has 18 residues. V gave up 8 bases and J gave up 2 bases; unmatched junction bases: 17. CDR3 in DNA: TGTGCCAGCCAGGACAGGGCGAAGGGGCGAGGTTGCAATCAGCCCCAGCATTTT. Its translation: CASQDRAKGRGCNQPQHF.

This chain connects TRBV7-9 to TRBJ2-7; 7 nucleotides line up with TRBD1. The germline CDR1 and CDR2 sequences are SEHNR and FQNEAQ (reference sequence). Trimming took 4 bases from V and 5 from J; bases not matched to a gene: 5. CDR3 size: 13 residues. DNA for the CDR3: TGTGCCAGCAGCTCACAGGGGTTGCACGAGCAGTACTTC. Protein: CASSSQGLHEQYF.

V gene TRBV18 combines with J gene TRBJ1-3, with unresolved D. CDR3 length: 16 amino acids. V lost 3 bases and J 0 bases, leaving 12 bases between the germline ends. Germline CDR1 is KGHSH and CDR2 is LQKENI. The CDR3 DNA sequence: TGTGCCAGCTCACCTGGACTCCTCTCCTCTGGAAACACCATATATTTT. Its protein product is CASSPGLLSSGNTIYF.

Remarks on this clone: The identical CDR3 is also encoded by other nucleotide sequences in the sample. The rearrangement links TRBV28 to TRBJ2-3; TRBD1 might be the D (5 bases). The germline CDR1 and CDR2 sequences are MDHEN and SYDVKM. The V end lost 3 bases, the J end lost 0 bases, and 10 bases lay between the germline ends. CDR3 length equals 15 residues. The CDR3 region is CASSFRGPSTDTQYF. The CDR3 region has the DNA TGTGCCAGCAGTTTTAGGGGCCCGAGCACAGATACGCAGTATTTT.

The chain uses TRBV19 and TRBJ1-2; 9 bases map to TRBD1. Germline values: CDR1 LNHDA, CDR2 SQIVND (reference sequence). J gave up 7 bases and V 8 bases, and 8 bases lay outside the gene matches. The CDR3 sequence is 13 residues long. CDR3 in DNA: TGTGCCAGTGGGCCGGGACAGGGTATTGGCTACACCTTC. Amino acid sequence: CASGPGQGIGYTF.

The table lists this clone with a count of one. The rearrangement uses TRBV10-3 and TRBJ1-2; D gene ambiguous. The germline V and J ends were trimmed by 3 bases and 5 bases, with 16 bases remaining between them. In germline, CDR1 is ENHRY, CDR2 SYGVKD. There are 15 residues in the CDR3. Written as DNA, the CDR3 is TGTGCCATCAGTGATCTGGCGGGTTCACCTTATGGCTACACCTTC. This codes for CAISDLAGSPYGYTF.

A word on this clone: Other DNA sequences within the sample encode an identical CDR3. The V gene is TRBV11-2, the J gene TRBJ1-1; maybe TRBD1 (5 bases). Germline loops: CDR1 SGHAT, CDR2 FQNNGV. Trimming took off 3 bases at V and 1 base at J, with 6 bases between the two ends. The CDR3 runs to 13 residues. CDR3 coding DNA: TGTGCCAGCAGCTTGGGGGGGAACACTGAAGCTTTCTTT. As protein: CASSLGGNTEAFF.

This clone was detected once. In DNA form, the CDR3 reads TGTGCCAGCAGTGGAGATACGACGGGACAGCGGAGAACTGAAGCTTTCTTT. Translated, it gives CASSGDTTGQRRTEAFF. This sequence joins TRBV6-1 and TRBJ1-1; TRBD1 matches 7 bases. CDR1 MNHNS and CDR2 SASEGT come from the germline V gene. V lost 4 bases and J lost 5; bases outside the gene matches: 16. CDR3 length equals 17 residues.

The rearrangement joins TRBV6-5 to TRBJ2-1; D gene uncertain. Trimming shortened V by 0 bases and J by 4 bases, and 10 bases separated the two germline ends. The germline CDR1 and CDR2 sequences are MNHEY and SVGAGI. The CDR3 has 15 residues. The CDR3 sequence is CASSYSFDRYNEQFF. CDR3 DNA sequence: TGTGCCAGCAGTTACTCATTTGATCGGTACAATGAGCAGTTCTTC.

In this sample, this clone turned up a few times. This chain links TRBV12-3 or TRBV12-4 with TRBJ1-2, with 10 positions matching TRBD1. Trimming took 8 bases from V and 6 from J; bases not matched to a gene: 3. The CDR3 contains 12 residues. The CDR3 loop reads CASRQGADGYTF. The CDR3 DNA follows: TGTGCCAGCCGACAGGGGGCTGATGGCTACACCTTC.

V and J are TRBV5-4 and TRBJ2-7, with a tentative D call TRBD2 (7 bases). Germline V CDR1 and CDR2: SGHNT, YYREEE (reference sequence). V was shortened by 4 bases and J by 0 bases, with 23 bases between the two germline ends. The CDR3 runs 18 residues. The CDR3 coding sequence is TGTGCCAGCAGCCCGAGGTCGGGGGGCGTCGGTAGCTCCTACGAGCAGTACTTC. Encoded protein: CASSPRSGGVGSSYEQYF.